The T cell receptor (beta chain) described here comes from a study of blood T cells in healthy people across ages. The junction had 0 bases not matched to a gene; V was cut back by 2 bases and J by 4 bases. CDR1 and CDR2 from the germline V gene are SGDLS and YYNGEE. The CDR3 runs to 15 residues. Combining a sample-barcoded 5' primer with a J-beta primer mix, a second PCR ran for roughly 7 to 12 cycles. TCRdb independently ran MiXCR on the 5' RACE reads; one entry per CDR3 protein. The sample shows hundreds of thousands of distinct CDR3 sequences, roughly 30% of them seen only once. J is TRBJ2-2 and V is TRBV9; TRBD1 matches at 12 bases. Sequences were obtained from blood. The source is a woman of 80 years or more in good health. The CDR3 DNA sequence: TGTGCCAGCAGCGTGGGACAGGGGGCCACCGGGGAGCTGTTTTTT. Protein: CASSVGQGATGELFF.